This entry lists 9 T cell receptor beta chains sequenced from one sample in a study of blood T cell repertoires in COVID-19. Clones were sequenced by immunoSEQ multiplex PCR, and TCRdb holds only the in-frame ones, with some missing. The sample lists 100,000 or so clones, about 80% occurring once. Sequencing was done on a sample of peripheral blood. These TCRs come from a human donor in a cohort sampled during active COVID-19.

The chain combines TRBV28 with TRBJ2-7, with 7 bases matching TRBD2. There are 15 residues in the CDR3. CDR1 MDHEN and CDR2 SYDVKM come from the germline V gene. Trimming at V came to 7 bases and at J to 6 bases, leaving 15 bases not matched to a gene. This chain's CDR3 is CASTEVQRTSSEQYF. CDR3 in DNA: TGTGCCAGCACAGAGGTCCAAAGGACTAGTTCCGAGCAGTACTTC.

J is TRBJ1-1 and V is TRBV11-2, with D hard to call. The germline gives CDR1 SGHAT, CDR2 FQNNGV. With 2 bases removed from V and 0 bases from J, the gap between germline ends came to 7 bases. CDR3 length: 14 residues. The CDR3 loop reads CASSLNRLNTEAFF. The CDR3 bases are TGTGCCAGCAGCTTAAACAGATTGAACACTGAAGCTTTCTTT.

The V call is TRBV7-8, the J call TRBJ2-1; D gene uncertain. With 3 bases removed from V and 9 bases from J, the gap between germline ends came to 15 bases. The CDR3 consists of 14 residues. Germline-derived CDR1 and CDR2 are SGHVS and FQNEAQ. The CDR3 here is CASSFDPDLSEQFF. CDR3 coding DNA: TGTGCCAGCAGCTTCGATCCCGACTTGAGTGAGCAGTTCTTC.

The chain combines TRBV5-4 with TRBJ1-2; D is perhaps TRBD1 (5 bases). Germline lookup yields CDR1 SGHNT and CDR2 YYREEE (reference sequence). V was clipped by 4 bases and J by 1 base, with 8 bases between them. CDR3 length: 13 residues. The CDR3, as DNA: TGTGCCAGCAGCAGCCAGGGTAACTATGGCTACACCTTC. It encodes CASSSQGNYGYTF.

The chain combines TRBV13 with TRBJ1-1; perhaps TRBD1 as D (5 bases). Trimming left V 5 bases short and J 0 bases short, with 13 bases between. The CDR3 length is 15 residues. CDR1 is PRHDT, CDR2 FYEKMQ, per germline (reference sequence). As DNA, the CDR3 is TGTGCCAGCAGCCTCCGACGGACAATGAACACTGAAGCTTTCTTT. Protein sequence: CASSLRRTMNTEAFF. Full variable domain (rest looked up from reference TRBV13 and TRBJ1-1): AAGVIQSPRHLIKEKRETATLKCYPIPRHDTVYWYQQGPGQDPQFLISFYEKMQSDKGSIPDRFSAQQFSDYHSELNMSSLELGDSALYFCASSLRRTMNTEAFFGQGTRLTVV.

The rearrangement uses TRBV28 and TRBJ1-1; D is unresolved. The CDR3 is 12 amino acids. Germline loops: CDR1 MDHEN, CDR2 SYDVKM. V lost 6 bases and J 7 bases, leaving 12 bases between the germline ends. In DNA, the CDR3 is TGTGCCAGCAGCCCCGCGATATTTGAAGCTTTCTTT. This gives the protein CASSPAIFEAFF.

The V and J genes are TRBV30 and TRBJ1-2; D may be TRBD1 (5 bases). This CDR3 is 13 amino acids long. In germline, CDR1 is GTSNPN, CDR2 SVGIG (reference sequence). Trimming took off 1 base at V and 9 bases at J, with 15 bases between the two ends. CDR3 DNA sequence: TGTGCCTGGAGTGCATCCCGGGCAGGGAGCTACACCTTC. Protein product: CAWSASRAGSYTF. Using reference TRBV30 and TRBJ1-2 for the parts outside the CDR3, the full variable domain is SQTIHQWPATLVQPVGSPLSLECTVEGTSNPNLYWYRQAAGRGLQLLFYSVGIGQISSEVPQNLSASRPQDRQFILSSKKLLLSDSGFYLCAWSASRAGSYTFGSGTRLTVV.

The rearrangement uses TRBV2 and TRBJ2-7, with TRBD1 matching 8 bases. Germline CDR1 is SNHLY and CDR2 is FYNNEI. J was trimmed by 7 bases and V by 6 bases; bases with no gene match: 5. This CDR3 contains 12 residues. The chain's CDR3 is CASRDRAGEQYF. In nucleotides, the CDR3 is TGTGCCAGCAGGGACAGGGCTGGGGAGCAGTACTTC.

The chain carries TRBV6-4 and TRBJ1-2, with D possibly being TRBD1 (6 bases). The CDR3 runs to 12 residues. V lost 7 bases to trimming and J lost 8 bases, with 14 bases between them. Per germline, CDR1 MRHNA and CDR2 SNTAGT. The CDR3 is CASTPAGAGYTF. CDR3 nucleotide sequence: TGTGCCAGCACCCCCGCAGGGGCCGGCTACACCTTC.